The entry below gives a single T cell receptor (beta chain) sequence along with its context. Its cognate antigen is unknown. The conserved phenylalanine or tryptophan normally closing the CDR3 is absent here, so this likely arose from a read error. In preparing bulk TCR libraries, previously described methods and listed TCR primers were used. TCRdb called the PCR reads again in MiXCR, with one record for every CDR3 protein. This sample carries about 500,000 distinct CDR3 sequences, less than 30% of them seen once, and the ten largest clones take just over 0.75%. This sample is drawn from a study of molecular identifiers for immune sequencing clone quantification. About the study: In replicates, the authors split RNA from 20,000 or 100,000 naive CD8 cells five ways and sequenced four. Study-wide findings and caveats: Beyond 20 RNA copies, clones held over 99% of effector molecules, compared with under 1% in naive cells.

Naive CD8 T cells, phenotype CD8+CD4-CCR7+CD45RA+, were sorted. Germline V gene data show CDR1 as MNHEY and CDR2 as SMNVEV (reference sequence). This CDR3 is 18 amino acids long. This chain links TRBV27 with TRBJ1-5; D is ambiguous. Source material: naive CD8+ T cells from blood, with Jurkat cell RNA spiked in. The subset is: FACS-sorted CD8+CD4-CCR7+CD45RA+ naive T cells. The sequence derives from a human donor in good health. Some libraries in this study had Jurkat cell RNA spiked in. CDR3 sequence: CASTLRRPLKGSNQRQHV. For the CDR3, the DNA is TGTGCCAGCACCCTCAGGCGCCCGCTGAAGGGAAGCAATCAGCGCCAGCATGTT.